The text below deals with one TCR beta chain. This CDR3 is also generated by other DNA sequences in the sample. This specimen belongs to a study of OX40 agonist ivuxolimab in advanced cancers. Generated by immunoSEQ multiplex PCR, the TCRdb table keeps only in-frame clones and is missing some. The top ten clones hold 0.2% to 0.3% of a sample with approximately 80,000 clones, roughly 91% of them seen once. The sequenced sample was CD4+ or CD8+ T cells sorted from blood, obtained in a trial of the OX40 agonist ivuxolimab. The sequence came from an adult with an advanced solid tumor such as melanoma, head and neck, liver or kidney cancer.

The CDR3 here is CASSTVAGHYEQYF. The CDR3 nucleotides are TGTGCCAGTAGTACAGTAGCGGGGCACTACGAGCAGTACTTC. V gene TRBV19 combines with J gene TRBJ2-7, with 8 bases lining up with TRBD2. Germline loops: CDR1 LNHDA, CDR2 SQIVND (reference sequence). The CDR3 is 14 residues long. V lost 4 bases, J lost 3 bases, and 5 bases stayed unmatched. The full variable domain, in which reference TRBV19 and TRBJ2-7 provide the parts outside the CDR3, is DGGITQSPKYLFRKEGQNVTLSCEQNLNHDAMYWYRQDPGQGLRLIYYSQIVNDFQKGDIAEGYSVSREKKESFPLTVTSAQKNPTAFYLCASSTVAGHYEQYFGPGTRLTVT.